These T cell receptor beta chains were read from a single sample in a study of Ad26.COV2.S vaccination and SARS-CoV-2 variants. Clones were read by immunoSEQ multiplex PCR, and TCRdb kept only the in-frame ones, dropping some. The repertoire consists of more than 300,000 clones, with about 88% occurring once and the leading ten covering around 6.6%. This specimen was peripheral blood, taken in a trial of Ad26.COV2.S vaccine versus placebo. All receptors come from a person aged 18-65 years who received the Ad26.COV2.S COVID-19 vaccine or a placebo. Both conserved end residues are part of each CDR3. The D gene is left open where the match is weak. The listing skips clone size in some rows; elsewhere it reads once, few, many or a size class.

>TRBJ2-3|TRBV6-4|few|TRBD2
TGTGCCAGCAGTGACCGGGGGGAGGCAGATACGCAGTATTTT
CASSDRGEADTQYF
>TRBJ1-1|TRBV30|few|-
TGTGCCTGGAGTGTACCACCGAACACTGAAGCTTTCTTT
CAWSVPPNTEAFF
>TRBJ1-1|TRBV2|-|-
TGTGCCAGCAGTGTACAGCCCAACACTGAAGCTTTCTTT
CASSVQPNTEAFF
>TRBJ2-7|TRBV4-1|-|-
TGCGCCAGCAGCCAACAGATGGGGTACGAGCAGTACTTC
CASSQQMGYEQYF
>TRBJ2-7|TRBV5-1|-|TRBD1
TGCGCCAGCAGTTCCGGACAGGGCTTATTCTACGAGCAGTACTTC
CASSSGQGLFYEQYF
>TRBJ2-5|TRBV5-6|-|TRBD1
TGTGCCAGCAGCTTAATCTTTCGGACAGGCCAAGAGACCCAGTACTTC
CASSLIFRTGQETQYF
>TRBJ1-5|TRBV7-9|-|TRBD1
TGTGCCAGCAGCTTAGATCCCTGGACAGGAGTGGGTCAGCCCCAGCATTTT
CASSLDPWTGVGQPQHF
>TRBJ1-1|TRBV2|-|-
TGTGCCAGCAGTGAAGCTGGAAGCTTTGAAGCTTTCTTT
CASSEAGSFEAFF
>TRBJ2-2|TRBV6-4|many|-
TGTGCCAGCAGTGAGGGGGACACCGGGGAGCTGTTTTTT
CASSEGDTGELFF
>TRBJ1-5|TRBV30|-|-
TGTGCCTGGAGTGTGAAGGGCGGCAATCAGCCCCAGCATTTT
CAWSVKGGNQPQHF
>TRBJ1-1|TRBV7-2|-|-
TGTGCCAGCAGCTTAAACAGCTTGAACACTGAAGCTTTCTTT
CASSLNSLNTEAFF
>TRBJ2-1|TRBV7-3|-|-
TGTGCCAGCAGCGCCATGAGGGGGGAGACCCACTACAATGAGCAGTTCTTC
CASSAMRGETHYNEQFF
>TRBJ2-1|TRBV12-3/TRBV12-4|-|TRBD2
TGTGCCAGCAGGCTAGCGGACAATGAGCAGTTCTTC
CASRLADNEQFF
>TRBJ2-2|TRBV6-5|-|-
TGTGCCAGCGGGAGGGGGCGAGCCGGGGAGCTGTTTTTT
CASGRGRAGELFF
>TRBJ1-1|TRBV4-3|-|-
TGCGCCAGCAGCCAAGATTCCCGACAGTGGAACACTGAAGCTTTCTTT
CASSQDSRQWNTEAFF
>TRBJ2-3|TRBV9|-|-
TGTGCCAGCAGCGTAGTGGGAGAGGGCACAGATACGCAGTATTTT
CASSVVGEGTDTQYF
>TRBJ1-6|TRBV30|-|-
TGTGCCTGGAGTGTAATAGCAGGGTCAAATTCACCCCTCCACTTT
CAWSVIAGSNSPLHF
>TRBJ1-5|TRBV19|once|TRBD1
TGTGCCAGTAGTATAGACCATTTTCTGGGACAGGGGGCCCTCTGGCCCCAGCATTTT
CASSIDHFLGQGALWPQHF
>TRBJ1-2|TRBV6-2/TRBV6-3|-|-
TGTGCCAGCAGTATTCGGCAGGGTGACTATGGCTACACCTTC
CASSIRQGDYGYTF
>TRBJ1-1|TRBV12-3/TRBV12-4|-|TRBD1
TGTGCCAGCAGCCAGGGACAGGGGACTGAAGCTTTCTTT
CASSQGQGTEAFF
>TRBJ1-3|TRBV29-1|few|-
TGCAGCGTCGGATCTGGAAACACCATATATTTT
CSVGSGNTIYF
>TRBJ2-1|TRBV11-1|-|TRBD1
TGTGCCAGCAGCTTAGTGGGACAGGGTAGTAATGAGCAGTTCTTC
CASSLVGQGSNEQFF
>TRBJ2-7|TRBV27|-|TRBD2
TGTGCCAGCCGGGGGAGCGGGATAGGCTACGAGCAGTACTTC
CASRGSGIGYEQYF
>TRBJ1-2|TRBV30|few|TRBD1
TGTGCCTGGCGTCCAGGGGGCTATGGCTACACCTTC
CAWRPGGYGYTF
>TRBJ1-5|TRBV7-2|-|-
TGTGCCAGCAGCCCCTTCGGCCAGCCCCAGCATTTT
CASSPFGQPQHF
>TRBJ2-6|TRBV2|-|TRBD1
TGTGCCAGCAGTACCGGGACAGGGTCGTCTGGGGCCAACGTCCTGACTTTC
CASSTGTGSSGANVLTF
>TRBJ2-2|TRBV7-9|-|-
TGTGCCAGCAGCTTAGTTTCAAAGCGGGAGCTGTTTTTT
CASSLVSKRELFF
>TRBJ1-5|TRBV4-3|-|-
TGCGCCAGCAGCCCGGGCATAAGGGGCCCAGGGGGCAATCAGCCCCAGCATTTT
CASSPGIRGPGGNQPQHF